This T cell receptor beta chain derives from a study of blood T cell repertoires in COVID-19. Trimming took 6 bases from V and 2 from J; bases not matched to a gene: 7. Germline lookup yields CDR1 MNHEY and CDR2 SVGAGI. The CDR3 runs 15 residues. Profiling relied on immunoSEQ multiplex PCR, and the TCRdb table lists in-frame clones only, not all of them. The sample lists more than 350,000 clones; about 88% were seen once. This clone was recorded a few times. Specimen: PBMCs or T cells enriched from blood (not recorded which). The chain carries TRBV6-5 and TRBJ2-3; TRBD1 matches at 8 bases. The receptor was isolated from a woman between 18 and 29 years old who had been exposed to COVID-19. The CDR3 nucleotides read TGTGCCAGCAGGAAAACAGGGGGTTACACAGATACGCAGTATTTT. Translating gives CASRKTGGYTDTQYF.